This T cell receptor (beta chain) was profiled in a study of shared clonotypes between healthy human individuals. As regards this clone: The same CDR3 arises from other DNA sequences in this sample as well.

It was CD45RO-negative cells, positively selected for CCR7, that made up naive CD8 cells, with terminally differentiated effector memory CD45RA+ cells excluded. Trimming pared 4 bases from V and 4 bases from J, leaving 9 bases between. This CDR3 contains 13 residues. Per germline, CDR1 LNHDA and CDR2 SQIVND (reference sequence). Sequencing was performed with immunoSEQ multiplex PCR; in TCRdb, only in-frame clones are kept and a portion is missing. Seen here are about 2.2 million clones, roughly 93% observed once, and the top ten hold about 1.7%. The V gene is TRBV19, the J gene TRBJ2-3; D unresolved. This clonotype was sampled from a man aged 18 to 30 in good health. Some clones in this sample may be carry-over from other donors' samples. Material: naive CD8+ T cells from PBMCs. Here the CDR3 DNA reads TGTGCCAGTAGTACCACTGGGGCAGATACGCAGTATTTT. Translated: CASSTTGADTQYF.